This is a list of T cell receptor beta chains from one sample in a study of PD-1 blockade in classical Hodgkin lymphoma. Sequencing used immunoSEQ multiplex PCR; TCRdb keeps in-frame clones, though not all of them. The sample records about 100,000 clones, 65% to 85% being singletons. This specimen was peripheral blood mononuclear cells (PBMCs), taken at baseline. These receptor sequences come from a human donor with classical Hodgkin lymphoma. Each CDR3 is given with its conserved first and last residue. D genes are given only for firm matches. Expanded clones get a size class; other rows say once, few or many, or leave the size out.

V gene	D gene	J gene	clone size	CDR3 protein	CDR3 DNA
TRBV6-5	.	TRBJ2-1	.	CASSISSYNEQFF	TGTGCCAGCAGTATATCTAGTTATAATGAGCAGTTCTTC
TRBV9	.	TRBJ2-7	.	CASSVAVSSYEQYF	TGTGCCAGCAGCGTAGCGGTTAGCTCCTACGAGCAGTACTTC
TRBV6-6	.	TRBJ1-5	.	CASSREENQPQHF	TGTGCCAGCAGTAGAGAAGAGAATCAGCCCCAGCATTTT
TRBV9	.	TRBJ1-4	.	CASSVGPTSSNEKLFF	TGTGCCAGCAGCGTAGGGCCAACTTCTAGTAATGAAAAACTGTTTTTT
TRBV11-2	.	TRBJ2-7	.	CASSLVRYEQYF	TGTGCCAGCAGCTTAGTCCGGTACGAGCAGTACTTC
TRBV4-3	.	TRBJ2-5	.	CASSQAPPPSAETQYF	TGCGCCAGCAGCCAAGCGCCCCCGCCTAGCGCAGAGACCCAGTACTTC
TRBV6-6	.	TRBJ1-1	.	CASAKGTEAFF	TGTGCCAGCGCAAAGGGCACTGAAGCTTTCTTT
TRBV27	TRBD1	TRBJ1-1	.	CASSLDRDRTEAFF	TGTGCCAGCAGTTTGGACAGGGACAGAACTGAAGCTTTCTTT
TRBV19	.	TRBJ1-1	.	CASIGQSDTEAFF	TGTGCCAGTATAGGGCAGTCAGACACTGAAGCTTTCTTT
TRBV11-1	.	TRBJ2-7	.	CASSLSHSGAYEQYF	TGTGCCAGCAGCTTATCCCACTCGGGGGCCTACGAGCAGTACTTC
TRBV7-9	TRBD2	TRBJ2-7	.	CASAPGGEGLYEQYF	TGTGCCAGCGCCCCCGGGGGGGAGGGCCTTTACGAGCAGTACTTC
TRBV28	TRBD1	TRBJ2-2	.	CASRPALGGGGELFF	TGTGCCAGCAGGCCCGCACTAGGGGGCGGCGGGGAGCTGTTTTTT
TRBV11-2	TRBD1	TRBJ1-2	.	CASSPDRGGWNGYTF	TGTGCCAGCAGCCCCGACAGGGGTGGGTGGAATGGCTACACCTTC
TRBV19	TRBD1	TRBJ2-2	.	CASGTGTADTGELFF	TGTGCCAGTGGAACCGGGACAGCAGATACCGGGGAGCTGTTTTTT
TRBV7-9	.	TRBJ2-1	.	CASSLEGGPYNEQFF	TGTGCCAGCAGCTTAGAGGGTGGCCCCTACAATGAGCAGTTCTTC
TRBV19	.	TRBJ1-2	.	CASSIGAGEGYGYTF	TGTGCCAGTAGTATCGGGGCAGGGGAAGGCTATGGCTACACCTTC
TRBV5-6	.	TRBJ1-1	.	CASSLDLNTEAFF	TGTGCCAGCAGCTTGGATTTGAACACTGAAGCTTTCTTT
TRBV5-6	.	TRBJ1-2	.	CASSLGGDYGYTF	TGTGCCAGCAGCTTGGGTGGGGACTATGGCTACACCTTC
TRBV5-1	.	TRBJ2-5	.	CASSFDETQYF	TGCGCCAGCAGCTTCGACGAGACCCAGTACTTC
TRBV5-1	.	TRBJ2-7	.	CASSLASGLASIEQYF	TGCGCCAGCAGCTTGGCCTCAGGCCTAGCATCCATCGAGCAGTACTTC
TRBV7-2	.	TRBJ2-7	.	CASSSPLTGAWEQYF	TGTGCCAGCAGCTCGCCCCTCACGGGGGCCTGGGAGCAGTACTTC
TRBV10-3	TRBD2	TRBJ2-1	.	CAISGGGRAGEQFF	TGTGCCATCAGTGGGGGCGGGAGGGCCGGTGAGCAGTTCTTC
TRBV5-4	TRBD1	TRBJ2-7	.	CASSIDRGVSEQYF	TGTGCCAGCAGTATTGACAGGGGAGTCTCCGAGCAGTACTTC
TRBV5-1	TRBD1	TRBJ2-5	.	CASSLGQGAETQYF	TGCGCCAGCAGCTTGGGACAGGGGGCAGAGACCCAGTACTTC
TRBV6-5	TRBD1	TRBJ1-2	.	CASGGRGSYGYTF	TGTGCCAGCGGCGGCAGGGGGTCGTATGGCTACACCTTC
TRBV27	.	TRBJ2-2	once	CAGRGTFNTGELFF	TGTGCCGGAAGGGGGACCTTCAACACCGGGGAGCTGTTTTTT
TRBV6-5	.	TRBJ2-1	.	CASSRSVGGYEQFF	TGTGCCAGCAGTCGTTCGGTAGGGGGATATGAGCAGTTCTTC
TRBV6-1	.	TRBJ2-2	.	CASRKTGNTGELFF	TGTGCCAGCAGGAAGACAGGGAACACCGGGGAGCTGTTTTTT
TRBV7-2	.	TRBJ1-1	.	CASSLQGGSTEAFF	TGTGCCAGCAGCTTACAGGGCGGCAGCACTGAAGCTTTCTTT
TRBV6-5	TRBD1	TRBJ1-1	once	CASSRTGDGTEAFF	TGTGCCAGCAGCAGGACAGGGGATGGAACTGAAGCTTTCTTT
TRBV11-2	.	TRBJ1-1	.	CASSFMQGNTEAFF	TGTGCCAGCAGTTTCATGCAGGGGAACACTGAAGCTTTCTTT
TRBV2	.	TRBJ1-2	.	CASRGQNYGYTF	TGTGCCAGCAGAGGACAGAACTATGGCTACACCTTC
TRBV13	TRBD2	TRBJ2-5	.	CASSQRPTSGAGEQYF	TGTGCCAGCAGCCAACGCCCGACTAGCGGGGCAGGAGAGCAGTACTTC
TRBV11-2	.	TRBJ2-5	.	CASSLSGPRETQYF	TGTGCCAGCAGCTTATCCGGACCGCGGGAGACCCAGTACTTC
TRBV19	.	TRBJ1-4	.	CASRETPFSNEKLFF	TGTGCCAGTAGGGAAACACCCTTTTCTAATGAAAAACTGTTTTTT
TRBV7-8	.	TRBJ2-1	.	CASSLLGRWYEQFF	TGTGCCAGCAGCCTCCTGGGACGGTGGTATGAGCAGTTCTTC
TRBV6-4	.	TRBJ1-1	.	CASSALGPPNTEAFF	TGTGCCAGCAGTGCTTTGGGACCGCCGAACACTGAAGCTTTCTTT
TRBV5-1	.	TRBJ2-1	.	CASSSDGLDLDEQFF	TGCGCCAGCAGCTCCGACGGACTTGATCTCGATGAGCAGTTCTTC
TRBV4-3	.	TRBJ1-1	once	CASSPRGRSEAFF	TGCGCCAGCAGCCCCCGCGGTAGGTCTGAAGCTTTCTTT
TRBV25-1	.	TRBJ1-1	.	CASRRSSGAGENTEAFF	TGTGCCAGCAGGAGATCCTCCGGGGCAGGAGAGAACACTGAAGCTTTCTTT
TRBV27	.	TRBJ1-5	few	CASSFSGTNQPQHF	TGTGCCAGCAGTTTTTCAGGGACCAATCAGCCCCAGCATTTT
TRBV7-6	.	TRBJ1-1	.	CASSMGTLRVNTEAFF	TGTGCCAGCAGTATGGGGACACTGAGGGTGAACACTGAAGCTTTCTTT
TRBV2	TRBD1	TRBJ2-7	.	CASSGQGTGEQYF	TGTGCCAGCAGCGGACAGGGTACGGGCGAGCAGTACTTC
TRBV2	.	TRBJ1-5	.	CASNAGGGNQPQHF	TGTGCCAGCAACGCCGGAGGGGGCAATCAGCCCCAGCATTTT
TRBV30	.	TRBJ2-1	few	CAWSVEASEQFF	TGTGCCTGGAGTGTAGAAGCGAGTGAGCAGTTCTTC
TRBV5-4	.	TRBJ1-6	.	CASSLAGRNNSPLHF	TGTGCCAGCAGCTTGGCCGGCAGAAATAATTCACCCCTCCACTTT